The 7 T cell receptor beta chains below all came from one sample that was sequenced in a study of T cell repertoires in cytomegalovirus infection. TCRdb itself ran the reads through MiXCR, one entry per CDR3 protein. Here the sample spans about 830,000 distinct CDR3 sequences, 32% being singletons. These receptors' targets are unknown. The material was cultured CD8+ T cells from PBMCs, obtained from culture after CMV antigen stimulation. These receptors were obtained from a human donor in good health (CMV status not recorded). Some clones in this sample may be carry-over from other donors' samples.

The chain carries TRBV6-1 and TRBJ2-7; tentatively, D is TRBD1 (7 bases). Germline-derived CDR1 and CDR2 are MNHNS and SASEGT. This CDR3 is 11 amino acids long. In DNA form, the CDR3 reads TGTGTCAGCACCGAAGGAGGGACAGCGTACGTC. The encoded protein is CVSTEGGTAYV.

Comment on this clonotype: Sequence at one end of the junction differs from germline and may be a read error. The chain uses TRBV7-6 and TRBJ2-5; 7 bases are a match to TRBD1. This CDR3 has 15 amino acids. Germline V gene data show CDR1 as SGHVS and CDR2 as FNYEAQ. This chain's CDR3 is CVSSPLARGQETQYF. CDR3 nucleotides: TGTGTCAGCAGCCCCTTAGCCAGGGGGCAAGAGACCCAGTACTTC. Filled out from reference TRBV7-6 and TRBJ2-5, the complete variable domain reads GAGVSQSPRYKVTKRGQDVALRCDPISGHVSLYWYRQALGQGPEFLTYFNYEAQQDKSGLPNDRFSAERPEGSISTLTIQRTEQRDSAMYRCVSSPLARGQETQYFGPGTRLLVL.

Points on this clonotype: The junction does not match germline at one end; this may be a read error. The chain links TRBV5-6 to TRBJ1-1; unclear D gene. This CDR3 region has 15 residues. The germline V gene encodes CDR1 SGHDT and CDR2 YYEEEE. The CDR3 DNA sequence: TGTGCCAGCAGTTTGGGAGTCGACACCAACACTGAAGCTTTCTTT. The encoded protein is CASSLGVDTNTEAFF.

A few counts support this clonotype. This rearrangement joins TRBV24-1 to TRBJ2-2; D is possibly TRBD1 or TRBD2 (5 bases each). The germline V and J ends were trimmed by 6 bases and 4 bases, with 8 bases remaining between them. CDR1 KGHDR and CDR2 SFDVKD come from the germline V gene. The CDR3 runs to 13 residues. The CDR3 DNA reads TGTGCCACCAGTCCTGGGGGCACCGGGGAGCTGTTTTTT. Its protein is CATSPGGTGELFF.

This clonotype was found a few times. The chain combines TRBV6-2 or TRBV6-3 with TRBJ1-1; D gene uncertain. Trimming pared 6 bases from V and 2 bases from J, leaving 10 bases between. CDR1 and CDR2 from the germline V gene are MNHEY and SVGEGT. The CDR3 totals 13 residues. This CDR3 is CASRGGPNTEAFF. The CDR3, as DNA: TGTGCCAGCAGGGGCGGACCCAACACTGAAGCTTTCTTT.

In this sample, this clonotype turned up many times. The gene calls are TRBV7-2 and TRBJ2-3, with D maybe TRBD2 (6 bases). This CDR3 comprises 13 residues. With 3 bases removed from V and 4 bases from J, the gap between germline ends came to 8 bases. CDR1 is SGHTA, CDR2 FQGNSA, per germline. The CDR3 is CASSLPGADTQYF. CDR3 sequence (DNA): TGTGCCAGCAGCTTGCCGGGGGCAGATACGCAGTATTTT.

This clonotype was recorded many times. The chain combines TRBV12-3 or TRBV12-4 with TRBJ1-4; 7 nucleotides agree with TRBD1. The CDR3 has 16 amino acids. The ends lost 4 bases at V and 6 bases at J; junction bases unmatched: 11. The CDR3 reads CASSSANEGADEKLFF. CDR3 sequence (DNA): TGTGCCAGCAGTTCCGCAAATGAGGGGGCAGATGAAAAACTGTTTTTT.